This is a list of T cell receptor beta chains from one sample in a study of CD8+ T cells in alopecia areata. The data were produced by immunoSEQ multiplex PCR, yet TCRdb's version contains in-frame clones alone and is incomplete. The sample contains about 200,000 clones, 60% of which appear only once. This material consisted of CD4+ T cells sorted from blood, taken at week 4, from a patient treated with tofacitinib. The receptors shown here come from a human donor with alopecia areata. Both conserved end residues are trimmed from each CDR3. The order of the fields is J gene, V gene, CDR3 protein.

TRBJ2-1 | TRBV11-1 | ASSFRMGPNEQF
TRBJ2-5 | TRBV5-1 | ASSPLGRSQETQY
TRBJ2-2 | TRBV30 | AWSVGSTGELF
TRBJ1-2 | TRBV27 | ASRGGGYGYT
TRBJ1-2 | TRBV15 | ATSRAMANYGYT
TRBJ1-3 | TRBV30 | AWSDTSDLGITIY
TRBJ1-1 | TRBV30 | AWSVGPRDTEAF
TRBJ2-2 | TRBV6-6 | ASSLLGAAGELF
TRBJ2-7 | TRBV27 | ASSSAGAGWYEQY
TRBJ1-2 | TRBV4-1 | ASSGGQNYGYT
TRBJ2-2 | TRBV20-1 | SAYTGELF